Shown below are 29 T cell receptor beta chains from a single sample sequenced in a study of OX40 agonist ivuxolimab in advanced cancers. Libraries were constructed by the immunoSEQ multiplex PCR assay. Here the immuneACCESS table is served through TCRdb, limited to in-frame sequences with V and J called. Missing clones are a known gap in these copies; in checked studies unresolved V genes cover under half, and the rest lacks a known reason. Within this sample are some 38,000 clones, with around 88% of them counted one time only. The ten largest clones add up to 0.45% to 0.65% of the sample. Sample: CD4+ or CD8+ T cells sorted from blood, taken in a trial of the OX40 agonist ivuxolimab. These receptors were obtained from an adult with an advanced solid tumor such as melanoma, head and neck, liver or kidney cancer.

Comments on this clone: Other DNA sequences from this sample encode an identical CDR3 as well. The V and J genes are TRBV5-1 and TRBJ2-2, with D perhaps matching TRBD1 or TRBD2 (5 bases each). The CDR3 loop spans 16 amino acids. The germline V gene encodes CDR1 SGHRS and CDR2 YFSETQ. Trimming took 4 bases from V and 4 from J, leaving 17 bases between them. The CDR3 loop is CASSPEQARGTGELFF. In DNA, the CDR3 is TGCGCCAGCAGCCCTGAACAGGCCCGGGGCACCGGGGAGCTGTTTTTT.

This rearrangement joins TRBV21-1 to TRBJ2-1. TRBV21-1 is designated a pseudogene. CDR3 length: 18 amino acids. The CDR3, as DNA: TGTGCCAGCAGCAAAGAGCCGGGGCTAGCCAAGTTCTACAATGAGCAGTTCTTC. Its translation: CASSKEPGLAKFYNEQFF.

V is TRBV7-2 and J is TRBJ2-2; D not certain. This CDR3 has 14 residues. The germline V gene has CDR1 SGHTA and CDR2 FQGNSA. The ends were cut back, 5 bases at V and 2 bases at J, with 9 bases in the middle. The CDR3 DNA follows: TGTGCCAGCAGCCGCCAGAGAAACACCGGGGAGCTGTTTTTT. Protein sequence: CASSRQRNTGELFF.

The chain recombines TRBV6-5 with TRBJ2-7; the D gene is possibly TRBD1 (6 bases). The V gene's germline CDR1 is MNHEY and CDR2 SVGAGI. The CDR3 consists of 13 residues. The V and J ends lost 5 bases and 2 bases respectively, with 10 bases between them. The CDR3 DNA sequence: TGTGCCAGCAGTAAAACAGGGACCTACGAGCAGTACTTC. Protein: CASSKTGTYEQYF.

The rearrangement uses TRBV6-4 and TRBJ2-4; no clear D gene. This CDR3 has 16 residues. Trimming stripped 6 bases from V and 0 bases from J, with 15 bases between. CDR1 and CDR2 from the germline V gene are MRHNA and SNTAGT. CDR3 bases: TGTGCCAGCAGCAAAGACGGAGTACTAGCCAAAAACATTCAGTACTTC. Amino acids: CASSKDGVLAKNIQYF.

The chain employs TRBV27 and TRBJ1-1; 7 positions agree with TRBD1. The CDR3 has 18 residues. The V gene end was trimmed by 7 bases and the J gene end by 0 bases; junction bases not matched to a gene: 17. Per the germline V gene, CDR1 is MNHEY and CDR2 is SMNVEV (reference sequence). In DNA, the CDR3 is TGTGCCAGCATTCCGCCCCGGACAGGCCTGCCCTTGAACACTGAAGCTTTCTTT. This codes for CASIPPRTGLPLNTEAFF.

This chain links TRBV2 with TRBJ1-2; TRBD1 aligns across 8 bases. V trimming: 7 bases; J trimming: 0 bases; junction bases outside the gene matches: 4. The CDR3 is 14 amino acids. CDR1 and CDR2 from the germline V gene are SNHLY and FYNNEI. The CDR3 is CASKRTGTNYGYTF. CDR3 coding DNA: TGTGCCAGCAAGAGGACAGGGACTAACTATGGCTACACCTTC.

The V gene is TRBV2, the J gene TRBJ1-4; D is unclear. Germline assignment: CDR1 SNHLY and CDR2 FYNNEI. V lost 5 bases and J 8 bases, leaving 12 bases between the germline ends. The CDR3 length is 13 residues. CDR3 DNA: TGTGCCAGCAGTCGTGAGCACGCCGAAAAACTGTTTTTT. Protein sequence: CASSREHAEKLFF.

The chain has TRBV27 and TRBJ2-7; 11 bases align to TRBD1. The CDR3 consists of 13 residues. V was pared by 6 bases and J by 6 bases, with 4 bases of the junction left unmatched. Germline V CDR1 and CDR2: MNHEY, SMNVEV (reference sequence). CDR3 nucleotides: TGTGCCAGCAGAGGGACAGGGGGGCTCGAGCAGTACTTC. It specifies CASRGTGGLEQYF.

This sequence joins TRBV2 and TRBJ2-1, with D hard to call. Germline-derived CDR1 and CDR2 are SNHLY and FYNNEI. The V end lost 3 bases, the J end lost 5 bases, and 14 bases lay between the germline ends. The CDR3 has 15 amino acids. In DNA form, the CDR3 reads TGTGCCAGCAGTGACCTTAGCTTCCTGGACAATGAGCAGTTCTTC. Residues: CASSDLSFLDNEQFF.

A single count supports this clone. The chain recombines TRBV4-2 with TRBJ1-2; unclear D gene. CDR3 length: 11 residues. Germline V gene data show CDR1 as LGHNA and CDR2 as YNFKEQ. The V gene lost 3 bases and the J gene lost 2 bases, with 1 base spanning the gap. CDR3 region: CASSQNYGYTF. In DNA form, the CDR3 reads TGTGCCAGCAGCCAGAACTATGGCTACACCTTC.

The chain employs TRBV2 and TRBJ1-1; no reliable D call. Germline CDR1 and CDR2: SNHLY and FYNNEI. V lost 6 bases to trimming and J lost 0 bases, with 8 bases between them. CDR3 length: 13 residues. The CDR3 here is CASSPPMNTEAFF. DNA of the CDR3: TGTGCCAGCAGCCCGCCAATGAACACTGAAGCTTTCTTT.

The V and J genes are TRBV18 and TRBJ2-7; D gene ambiguous. Germline-derived CDR1 and CDR2 are KGHSH and LQKENI. V dropped 2 bases and J dropped 3 bases, with 11 bases sitting between them. This CDR3 spans 14 amino acids. CDR3 sequence reads: CASSPSLGDYEQYF. CDR3 in DNA: TGTGCCAGCTCACCAAGTTTAGGTGACTACGAGCAGTACTTC.

In nucleotides, the CDR3 is TGTGCCAGCAGCTTGGACAATGGGGACTATGGCTACACCTTC. Residues: CASSLDNGDYGYTF. V gene TRBV5-4 combines with J gene TRBJ1-2; D gene ambiguous. Trimming shortened V by 0 bases and J by 3 bases, and 9 bases separated the two germline ends. The CDR3 runs to 14 residues. The germline gives CDR1 SGHNT, CDR2 YYREEE (reference sequence).

The chain combines TRBV18 with TRBJ1-2, with D possibly being TRBD1 (5 bases). Germline assignment: CDR1 KGHSH and CDR2 LQKENI. With 8 bases removed from V and 3 bases from J, the gap between germline ends came to 10 bases. This CDR3 is 12 amino acids long. CDR3 nucleotide sequence: TGTGCCAGCAGGGGTGAGGACTATGGCTACACCTTC. This encodes CASRGEDYGYTF.

The chain employs TRBV6-4 and TRBJ2-7; D is unclear. Trimming took 6 bases from V and 0 from J, leaving 12 bases between them. Germline V gene lookup returns CDR1 MRHNA and CDR2 SNTAGT. The CDR3 extends over 14 amino acids. Here the CDR3 DNA reads TGTGCCAGCAGCCACTCTTGTCCCTCCTACGAGCAGTACTTC. Translating gives CASSHSCPSYEQYF.

Turning to this clone: A junction end diverges from the germline sequence, so it may reflect a read error. V usage is TRBV6-5 and J usage is TRBJ1-2; no firm D call. The CDR3 extends over 13 amino acids. The germline CDR1 and CDR2 sequences are MNHEY and SVGAGI. Here the CDR3 reads CASSHRAGVDLLF. The CDR3 DNA sequence: TGTGCCAGCAGCCATAGGGCTGGTGTAGACCTCCTCTTC.

V gene TRBV6-1 combines with J gene TRBJ1-5; tentatively, D is TRBD1 (5 bases). Germline V gene lookup returns CDR1 MNHNS and CDR2 SASEGT. Deletions cut 2 bases from V and 2 bases from J, with 13 bases between. This CDR3 is built from 16 residues. Written as DNA, the CDR3 is TGTGCCAGCAGTGAATCAGGGTTCGAGGGCAATCAGCCCCAGCATTTT. Its translation is CASSESGFEGNQPQHF.

This clone appeared a few times. Here the CDR3 DNA reads TGTGCCAGCAGCATTAACAGGGGGTCGGAGGAGACCCAGTACTTC. Protein: CASSINRGSEETQYF. The chain has TRBV5-5 and TRBJ2-5; 8 nucleotides agree with TRBD1. V lost 4 bases to trimming and J lost 5 bases; unmatched junction nucleotides: 10. Germline-derived CDR1 and CDR2 are SGHKS and YYEKEE (reference sequence). This CDR3 region has 15 residues.

The V gene is TRBV14, the J gene TRBJ1-1, with 7 bases identical to TRBD1. The V segment lost 6 bases and the J segment 4 bases; nucleotides outside the gene matches: 2. This CDR3 contains 12 residues. Per germline, CDR1 SGHDN and CDR2 FVKESK. In DNA, the CDR3 is TGTGCCAGCAGAGCAGGGGGCACTGAAGCTTTCTTT. Translating gives CASRAGGTEAFF. Full variable domain (remainder filled in from reference TRBV14 and TRBJ1-1): EAGVTQFPSHSVIEKGQTVTLRCDPISGHDNLYWYRRVMGKEIKFLLHFVKESKQDESGMPNNRFLAERTGGTYSTLKVQPAELEDSGVYFCASRAGGTEAFFGQGTRLTVV.

This chain connects TRBV9 to TRBJ1-3, with D hard to call. V was trimmed by 0 bases and J by 2 bases, leaving 6 bases between them. The CDR3 extends over 14 amino acids. Per germline, CDR1 SGDLS and CDR2 YYNGEE. CDR3 protein: CASSVGGTGNTIYF. The CDR3 nucleotides are TGTGCCAGCAGCGTAGGGGGAACTGGAAACACCATATATTTT.

The chain combines TRBV7-3 with TRBJ1-5; maybe TRBD1 (6 bases). V was cut by 2 bases and J by 0 bases, with 20 bases left in between. Germline V gene lookup returns CDR1 SGHTA and CDR2 FQGTGA. The CDR3 contains 19 residues. The CDR3 here is CASSLGLDSSPYSNQPQHF. CDR3 in DNA: TGTGCCAGCAGCTTAGGCTTGGACAGTAGCCCTTATAGCAATCAGCCCCAGCATTTT.

This chain connects TRBV5-1 to TRBJ1-3; D is uncertain. The CDR3 sequence is 14 residues long. Germline V lookup: CDR1 SGHRS, CDR2 YFSETQ. V lost 4 bases and J 0 bases, leaving 8 bases between the germline ends. CDR3 nucleotide sequence: TGCGCCAGCAGCCCGGGCGCCTCTGGAAACACCATATATTTT. Amino acid sequence: CASSPGASGNTIYF.

V gene TRBV6-5 combines with J gene TRBJ2-3; D is possibly TRBD2 (6 bases). The germline V gene encodes CDR1 MNHEY and CDR2 SVGAGI. V was clipped by 2 bases and J by 4 bases, with 10 bases between them. This CDR3 comprises 14 residues. In DNA form, the CDR3 reads TGTGCCAGCAGTTACCCGGGAGCGGCAGATACGCAGTATTTT. This gives the protein CASSYPGAADTQYF.

The genes are TRBV14 and TRBJ1-1, with D uncertain. Germline lookup yields CDR1 SGHDN and CDR2 FVKESK. The CDR3 sequence is 11 residues long. The V and J ends lost 3 bases and 5 bases respectively, with 4 bases between them. This chain's CDR3 is CASSQSTEAFF. The DNA of the CDR3 is TGTGCCAGCAGCCAGTCAACTGAAGCTTTCTTT.

The chain joins TRBV6-5 to TRBJ1-1; D is perhaps TRBD1 (6 bases). The CDR3 loop spans 15 amino acids. V was shortened by 7 bases and J by 2 bases, with 17 bases between the two germline ends. Germline CDR1 is MNHEY and CDR2 is SVGAGI. The DNA of the CDR3 is TGTGCCAGCACCCTTCCGGGGGGCACTAACACTGAAGCTTTCTTT. This sequence encodes CASTLPGGTNTEAFF.

This chain connects TRBV21-1 to TRBJ2-1; the table calls TRBD1, which could not be checked here. TRBV21-1 is a pseudogene. CDR3 length: 19 residues. The CDR3 region has the DNA TGTGCCAGCAGCAAACTGATGCCAGTGCATGGAGACAGATACAATGAGCAGTTCTTC. This gives the protein CASSKLMPVHGDRYNEQFF.

To note about this clone: The CDR3 does not close with the conserved phenylalanine or tryptophan, likely indicating a read error. The chain couples TRBV14 to TRBJ1-6; the D gene is possibly TRBD1 (6 bases). Trimming left V 1 base short and J 7 bases short, with 8 bases between. CDR3 length: 14 amino acids. Germline V gene data show CDR1 as SGHDN and CDR2 as FVKESK. The CDR3 nucleotides read TGTGCCAGCAGCCAAGGGACAGCGAATTCACCCCTCCACCTT. Translated, it gives CASSQGTANSPLHL.

The J gene is TRBJ2-2, the V gene TRBV5-1, with D perhaps matching TRBD2 (5 bases). The V gene's germline CDR1 is SGHRS and CDR2 YFSETQ. The CDR3 runs 15 residues. The ends were cut back, 4 bases at V and 6 bases at J, with 16 bases in the middle. CDR3 protein: CASSEDLSQPGELFF. The CDR3 coding sequence is TGCGCCAGCAGCGAGGACTTGTCCCAACCCGGGGAGCTGTTTTTT.